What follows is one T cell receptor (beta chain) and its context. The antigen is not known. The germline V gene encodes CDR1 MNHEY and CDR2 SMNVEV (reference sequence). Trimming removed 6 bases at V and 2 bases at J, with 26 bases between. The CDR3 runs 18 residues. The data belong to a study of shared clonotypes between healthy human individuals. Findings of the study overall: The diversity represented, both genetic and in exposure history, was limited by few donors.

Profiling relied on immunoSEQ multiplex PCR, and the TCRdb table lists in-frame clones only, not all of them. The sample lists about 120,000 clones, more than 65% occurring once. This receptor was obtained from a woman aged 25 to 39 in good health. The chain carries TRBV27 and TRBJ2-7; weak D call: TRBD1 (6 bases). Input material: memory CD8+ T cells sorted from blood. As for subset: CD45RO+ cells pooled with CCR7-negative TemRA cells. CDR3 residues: CASSVEGIGLGAPYEQYF. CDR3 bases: TGTGCCAGCAGCGTTGAGGGGATCGGCTTGGGGGCCCCCTACGAGCAGTACTTC.